This TCR beta chain was observed in a study of shared clonotypes between healthy human individuals. Produced via immunoSEQ multiplex PCR; TCRdb's table is partial and in-frame only. The sample holds roughly 2.2 million clones, 85% to 95% seen once. CDR1 is DFQATT and CDR2 is SNEGSKA in the germline V gene (reference sequence). CDR3 size: 11 residues. Trimming shortened V by 0 bases and J by 7 bases, and 6 bases separated the two germline ends. The receptor was isolated from a man between 18 and 35 years old in good health. Some clones in this sample may be carry-over from other donors' samples. The sample taken for sequencing was naive CD4+ T cells from PBMCs. Sample subset: CD45RA+ positively selected. The chain links TRBV20-1 to TRBJ1-2, with a possible D match to TRBD1 (5 bases). This CDR3 reads CSAREQAGYTF. DNA of the CDR3: TGCAGTGCTAGAGAACAGGCTGGCTACACCTTC.